This TCR beta chain was documented in a study of blood T cells in healthy people across ages. This CDR3 is built from 14 residues. Germline-derived CDR1 and CDR2 are LNHNV and YYDKDF (reference sequence). Between the trimmed V and J ends, which lost 1 base and 1 base, there was a span of 7 bases. Primed by a sample-barcoded 5' primer and a J-beta primer mix, a second PCR proceeded for 7 to 11 cycles. Each sample provided no less than 2.5 million CDR3-containing paired-end reads. TCRdb re-called the 5' RACE reads through MiXCR, storing one row per CDR3 protein. The table lists some 890,000 distinct CDR3 sequences, 25% to 30% of them singletons. Total RNA extracted from each sample amounted to at least 5.5 micrograms. In this sample, this clonotype turned up many times. This same sample was also taken into another study, of T cells of mothers and their children. That publication notes: Study donors consisted of a few healthy Caucasian mothers and their six children.

The receptor was isolated from a woman aged 40 to 50 in good health. The sample consisted of blood. The J gene is TRBJ1-1, the V gene TRBV15; D is uncertain. CDR3 in DNA: TGTGCCACCAGCAGAGGTTCGAGGAACACTGAAGCTTTCTTT. Protein: CATSRGSRNTEAFF.